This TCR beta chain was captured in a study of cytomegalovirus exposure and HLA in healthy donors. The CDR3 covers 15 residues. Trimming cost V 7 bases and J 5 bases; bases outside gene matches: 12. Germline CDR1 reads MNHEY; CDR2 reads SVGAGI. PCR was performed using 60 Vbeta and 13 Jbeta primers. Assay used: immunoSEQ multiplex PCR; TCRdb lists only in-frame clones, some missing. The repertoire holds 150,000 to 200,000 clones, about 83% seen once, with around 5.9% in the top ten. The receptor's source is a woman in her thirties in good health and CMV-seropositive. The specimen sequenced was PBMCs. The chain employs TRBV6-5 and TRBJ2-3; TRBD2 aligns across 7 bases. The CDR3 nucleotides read TGTGCCAGCAAAGAAGTAGCGGGTCCGGGAGATACGCAGTATTTT. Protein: CASKEVAGPGDTQYF.